The 28 T cell receptor beta chains below all came from one sample that was sequenced in a study of cytomegalovirus exposure and HLA in healthy donors. The assay was immunoSEQ multiplex PCR, and TCRdb's table has in-frame clones only and misses some. The sample has about 330,000 clones; roughly 87% are singletons. Sequenced sample: PBMCs. Every receptor here comes from a woman in her 30s in good health and CMV-seropositive.

The chain couples TRBV6-5 to TRBJ2-2; D tentatively reads TRBD1 or TRBD2 (5 bases each). The CDR3 is made up of 15 amino acids. Between the trimmed V and J ends, which lost 10 bases and 1 base, there was a span of 16 bases. The germline V gene encodes CDR1 MNHEY and CDR2 SVGAGI. As DNA, the CDR3 is TGTGCCACCCGGAAAGACAGCGGGAACACCGGGGAGCTGTTTTTT. It codes for CATRKDSGNTGELFF.

This clone was detected once. The chain employs TRBV11-2 and TRBJ2-5; TRBD2 matches 14 bases. The CDR3 sequence is 15 residues long. The germline gives CDR1 SGHAT, CDR2 FQNNGV. V shed 6 bases, J shed 5 bases, and the junction held 5 bases outside the gene matches. CDR3 residues: CASSWTSGRRETQYF. CDR3 nucleotides: TGTGCCAGCAGTTGGACTAGCGGGAGGCGGGAGACCCAGTACTTC.

CDR3 sequence reads: CASSDSGVGNQPQHF. CDR3 DNA sequence: TGTGCCAGCAGTGACTCGGGGGTCGGCAATCAGCCCCAGCATTTT. The rearrangement links TRBV2 to TRBJ1-5; D is possibly TRBD1 (5 bases). The V gene lost 3 bases and the J gene lost 2 bases, with 11 bases spanning the gap. The CDR3 totals 15 residues. The germline gives CDR1 SNHLY, CDR2 FYNNEI.

The V call is TRBV30, the J call TRBJ2-7, with D perhaps TRBD1 (5 bases). The length of the CDR3 is 11 residues. Germline assignment: CDR1 GTSNPN and CDR2 SVGIG (reference sequence). Trimming took 4 bases from V and 3 from J, leaving 7 bases between them. The CDR3 spells CAWTDSYEQYF. CDR3 nucleotide sequence: TGTGCCTGGACCGACAGCTACGAGCAGTACTTC. The full variable domain, its missing parts supplied by reference TRBV30 and TRBJ2-7, is SQTIHQWPATLVQPVGSPLSLECTVEGTSNPNLYWYRQAAGRGLQLLFYSVGIGQISSEVPQNLSASRPQDRQFILSSKKLLLSDSGFYLCAWTDSYEQYFGPGTRLTVT.

The rearrangement joins TRBV4-2 to TRBJ1-2, with unresolved D. Trimming removed 1 base from V and 1 base from J, with 10 bases in between. The CDR3 is 15 amino acids. The germline CDR1 and CDR2 sequences are LGHNA and YNFKEQ. The CDR3 nucleotides read TGTGCCAGCAGCCAAGTGGCCGCCAATAACTATGGCTACACCTTC. Protein sequence: CASSQVAANNYGYTF.

This clone came up a few times. The chain combines TRBV5-4 with TRBJ2-4; 12 bases align to TRBD2. CDR3 length: 18 amino acids. CDR1 is SGHNT and CDR2 is YYREEE in the germline V gene (reference sequence). V shed 4 bases, J shed 3 bases, and the junction held 11 bases outside the gene matches. The CDR3 region has the DNA TGTGCCAGCAGCCGAGGACTAGCGGGGAGGGGTGGCAAAAACATTCAGTACTTC. Translated, it gives CASSRGLAGRGGKNIQYF.

The chain combines TRBV6-1 with TRBJ1-1, with unresolved D. Germline-derived CDR1 and CDR2 are MNHNS and SASEGT. The CDR3 loop spans 17 amino acids. V shed 2 bases and J shed 3 bases, with 19 bases lying between them. CDR3 amino acids: CASSESMYSQVDTEAFF. DNA for the CDR3: TGTGCCAGCAGTGAATCCATGTACAGCCAAGTAGACACTGAAGCTTTCTTT.

CDR3 loop: CASSPIAGVSYEQYF. The CDR3 DNA follows: TGTGCCAGCAGCCCGATAGCGGGAGTGAGCTACGAGCAGTACTTC. This chain uses TRBV14 with TRBJ2-7, with 9 positions matching TRBD2. Trimming at V came to 4 bases and at J to 3 bases, leaving 7 bases not matched to a gene. The CDR3 is 15 amino acids. Germline loops: CDR1 SGHDN, CDR2 FVKESK.

The CDR3 bases are TGTGCCAGCAACTTACAGCGGGAGGGCCTGTACGAGCAGTACTTC. Its translation is CASNLQREGLYEQYF. The chain uses TRBV6-6 and TRBJ2-7; 10 positions match TRBD2. This CDR3 contains 15 residues. J was trimmed by 4 bases and V by 7 bases; bases with no gene match: 10. Germline V gene lookup returns CDR1 MNHNY and CDR2 SVGAGI (reference sequence).

This chain joins TRBV4-3 and TRBJ2-5; no clear D. Trimming took 1 base from V and 1 from J, leaving 10 bases between them. The CDR3 runs 15 residues. Germline CDR1 and CDR2: LGHNA and YSLEER. The CDR3 DNA follows: TGCGCCAGCAGCCAAGGTGGGGAAGCCCAAGAGACCCAGTACTTC. Amino acids: CASSQGGEAQETQYF.

The CDR3 DNA is TGTGCCAGCAGCGCCCGCGGGAGGGAGACCCAGTACTTC. It specifies CASSARGRETQYF. V and J are TRBV7-7 and TRBJ2-5, with TRBD2 identical over 8 bases. The V segment lost 5 bases and the J segment 5 bases; nucleotides outside the gene matches: 4. CDR3 length equals 13 residues. Germline assignment: CDR1 SSHAT and CDR2 FNYEAQ (reference sequence).

This chain links TRBV28 with TRBJ2-5, with 8 bases matching TRBD2. The germline gives CDR1 MDHEN, CDR2 SYDVKM. CDR3 length equals 15 residues. The V segment lost 6 bases and the J segment 3 bases; nucleotides outside the gene matches: 9. The CDR3 spells CASSTTGTREETQYF. CDR3 DNA: TGTGCCAGCAGCACGACCGGGACTAGAGAAGAGACCCAGTACTTC.

The count of this clone is one. This chain links TRBV28 with TRBJ2-2, with 8 nucleotides matching TRBD2. The CDR3 has 16 residues. The J segment lost 6 bases and the V segment lost 5 bases, leaving 11 bases of the junction unmatched. Germline V CDR1 and CDR2: MDHEN, SYDVKM. For the CDR3, the DNA is TGTGCCAGCAGTCAGGCCGGGACTAGTCGCTCCGGGGAGCTGTTTTTT. Its translation: CASSQAGTSRSGELFF. Combining the CDR3 with reference TRBV28 and TRBJ2-2 gives the whole variable domain DVKVTQSSRYLVKRTGEKVFLECVQDMDHENMFWYRQDPGLGLRLIYFSYDVKMKEKGDIPEGYSVSREKKERFSLILESASTNQTSMYLCASSQAGTSRSGELFFGEGSRLTVL.

The chain recombines TRBV5-4 with TRBJ1-2; 10 nucleotides agree with TRBD1. This CDR3 region has 14 residues. Germline-derived CDR1 and CDR2 are SGHNT and YYREEE (reference sequence). V shed 4 bases, J shed 4 bases, and the junction held 4 bases outside the gene matches. Here the CDR3 reads CASSQGQGVYGYTF. The CDR3 nucleotides read TGTGCCAGCAGCCAAGGACAGGGGGTCTATGGCTACACCTTC.

The CDR3 loop reads CAWSVQDSGLEKLFF. CDR3 coding DNA: TGTGCCTGGAGTGTACAGGACAGCGGCCTTGAAAAACTGTTTTTT. The gene calls are TRBV30 and TRBJ1-4, with D maybe TRBD1 (6 bases). The ends were cut back, 0 bases at V and 7 bases at J, with 15 bases in the middle. Germline lookup yields CDR1 GTSNPN and CDR2 SVGIG (reference sequence). CDR3 size: 15 residues.

This clone occurred a few times. The rearrangement joins TRBV29-1 to TRBJ1-2, with D unresolved. The CDR3 has 10 residues. Trimming shortened V by 3 bases and J by 14 bases, and 13 bases separated the two germline ends. Germline loops: CDR1 SQVTM, CDR2 ANQGSEA. The CDR3 spells CSVETSSLTF. The CDR3 region has the DNA TGCAGCGTTGAGACCAGCTCACTGACCTTC.

In regard to this clone: This same CDR3 is encoded by further DNA sequences in the sample. The chain is built from TRBV30 and TRBJ1-5; D gene uncertain. The ends were cut back, 0 bases at V and 4 bases at J, with 7 bases in the middle. The CDR3 covers 13 residues. Germline V gives CDR1 GTSNPN, CDR2 SVGIG (reference sequence). The DNA for the CDR3 is TGTGCCTGGAGTGTAGGAGGGAATCAGCCCCAGCATTTT. This gives the protein CAWSVGGNQPQHF.

The chain combines TRBV7-2 with TRBJ2-4; 7 positions match TRBD1. The CDR3 consists of 14 residues. V shed 5 bases and J 5 bases; nucleotides not matched to a gene: 6. Per germline, CDR1 SGHTA and CDR2 FQGNSA. The CDR3 region has the DNA TGTGCCAGCAGCAGACAGGGTCTAGAAAACATTCAGTACTTC. Amino acid sequence: CASSRQGLENIQYF.

V is TRBV4-3 and J is TRBJ2-3; D is undetermined. The CDR3 covers 17 residues. Germline lookup yields CDR1 LGHNA and CDR2 YSLEER. V dropped 0 bases and J dropped 1 base, with 14 bases sitting between them. The CDR3 loop reads CASSQDYGRSGTDTQYF. In DNA, the CDR3 is TGCGCCAGCAGCCAAGATTACGGTAGATCCGGCACAGATACGCAGTATTTT.

The rearrangement uses TRBV5-4 and TRBJ2-7, with 13 bases lining up with TRBD2. The CDR3 runs to 14 residues. Looked up from germline, CDR1 is SGHNT and CDR2 is YYREEE (reference sequence). Trimming cost V 4 bases and J 5 bases; bases outside gene matches: 3. The CDR3 bases are TGTGCCAGCAGCAGTGGACTAGCGGGAGACGAGCAGTACTTC. Translated, it gives CASSSGLAGDEQYF.

J is TRBJ2-7 and V is TRBV9; D is unclear. V lost 3 bases and J lost 2, with 12 bases in between. The CDR3 contains 14 residues. Germline V gives CDR1 SGDLS, CDR2 YYNGEE. Here the CDR3 DNA reads TGTGCCAGCAGCGCTGGTATTGGGGCCTACGAGCAGTACTTC. It is translated as CASSAGIGAYEQYF.

The chain recombines TRBV27 with TRBJ1-5; D is perhaps TRBD1 (6 bases). The CDR3 loop spans 14 amino acids. Germline loops: CDR1 MNHEY, CDR2 SMNVEV (reference sequence). Trimming stripped 4 bases from V and 6 bases from J, with 13 bases between. CDR3 DNA: TGTGCCAGCAGTTACCAGGGGACGGGTCAGCCCCAGCATTTT. This encodes CASSYQGTGQPQHF.

This clone showed up just a few times. The chain couples TRBV6-5 to TRBJ1-6, with 10 nucleotides matching TRBD1. J lost 10 bases, V lost 2 bases, and 8 bases had no gene match. CDR1 and CDR2 (germline): MNHEY, SVGAGI. The CDR3 covers 16 residues. Written as DNA, the CDR3 is TGTGCCAGCAGTTACGGGGACCAGGACAGGGGGTCACCCCTCCACTTT. Protein: CASSYGDQDRGSPLHF.

This chain joins TRBV18 and TRBJ2-1; D is perhaps TRBD1 (6 bases). Germline CDR1 is KGHSH and CDR2 is LQKENI. This CDR3 region has 17 residues. The ends were cut back, 6 bases at V and 6 bases at J, with 24 bases in the middle. The CDR3 here is CASSAPGTPSSANEQFF. CDR3 coding DNA: TGTGCCAGCTCCGCACCGGGGACACCGTCTTCCGCCAATGAGCAGTTCTTC.

This clone has just one count. This rearrangement joins TRBV28 to TRBJ1-5, with 9 bases lining up with TRBD1. The CDR3 is made up of 14 amino acids. CDR1 and CDR2 from the germline V gene are MDHEN and SYDVKM. V was pared by 5 bases and J by 6 bases, with 5 bases of the junction left unmatched. CDR3 coding DNA: TGTGCCAGCAGTACCAGACAGGGGGGTCAGCCCCAGCATTTT. Translating gives CASSTRQGGQPQHF.

This chain uses TRBV7-9 with TRBJ2-3; no clear D. CDR3 length: 12 amino acids. Looked up from germline, CDR1 is SEHNR and CDR2 is FQNEAQ (reference sequence). The V end lost 2 bases, the J end lost 4 bases, and 4 bases lay between the germline ends. The CDR3 nucleotides are TGTGCCAGCAGCTTACTGGCAGATACGCAGTATTTT. Protein product: CASSLLADTQYF.

The chain recombines TRBV15 with TRBJ2-7; no reliable D call. From germline, CDR1 is LNHNV and CDR2 YYDKDF (reference sequence). The CDR3 length is 15 residues. Trimming removed 0 bases at V and 2 bases at J, with 11 bases between. CDR3 coding DNA: TGTGCCACCAGCAGAGAGGCAGTACCTACCTACGAGCAGTACTTC. Encoded protein: CATSREAVPTYEQYF.

The chain uses TRBV29-1 and TRBJ2-3; TRBD1 matches at 9 bases. The CDR3 is 15 amino acids. CDR1 is SQVTM, CDR2 ANQGSEA, per germline. The junction had 8 bases not matched to a gene; V was cut back by 6 bases and J by 1 base. The DNA of the CDR3 is TGCAGCGTGGACAACAGGGGGCGCGGCACAGATACGCAGTATTTT. It translates to CSVDNRGRGTDTQYF.